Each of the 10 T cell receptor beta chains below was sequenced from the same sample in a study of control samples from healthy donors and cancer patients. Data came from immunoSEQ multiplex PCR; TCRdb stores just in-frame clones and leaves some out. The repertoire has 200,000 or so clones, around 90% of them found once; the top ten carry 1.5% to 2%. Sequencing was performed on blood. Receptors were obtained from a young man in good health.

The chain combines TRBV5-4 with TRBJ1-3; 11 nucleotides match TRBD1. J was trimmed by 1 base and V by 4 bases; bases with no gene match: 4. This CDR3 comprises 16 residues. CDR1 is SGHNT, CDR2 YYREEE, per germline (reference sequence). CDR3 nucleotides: TGTGCCAGCAGCCCCCGGGACAGGGGGTCTGGAAACACCATATATTTT. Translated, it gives CASSPRDRGSGNTIYF.

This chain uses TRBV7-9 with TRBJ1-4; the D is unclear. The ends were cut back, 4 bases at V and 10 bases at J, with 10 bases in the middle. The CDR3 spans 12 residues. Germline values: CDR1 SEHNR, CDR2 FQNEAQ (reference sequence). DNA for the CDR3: TGTGCCAGCAGCTCGTGGGGAGGAAAACTGTTTTTT. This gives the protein CASSSWGGKLFF.

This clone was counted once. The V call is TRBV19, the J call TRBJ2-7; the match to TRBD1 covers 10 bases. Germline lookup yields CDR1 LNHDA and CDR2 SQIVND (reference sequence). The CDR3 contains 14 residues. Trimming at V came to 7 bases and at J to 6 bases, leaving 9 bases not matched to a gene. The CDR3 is CASTTGTGAFEQYF. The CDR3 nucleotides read TGTGCCAGTACAACCGGGACAGGGGCCTTCGAGCAGTACTTC.

This CDR3 is CASSPGTVSSYEQYF. The CDR3 coding sequence is TGCGCCAGCAGCCCCGGGACAGTTAGCTCCTACGAGCAGTACTTC. The chain recombines TRBV5-1 with TRBJ2-7; 7 bases line up with TRBD1. The trim removed 4 bases at V and 0 bases at J, leaving 7 bases unmatched. Looked up from germline, CDR1 is SGHRS and CDR2 is YFSETQ. The CDR3 runs to 15 residues.

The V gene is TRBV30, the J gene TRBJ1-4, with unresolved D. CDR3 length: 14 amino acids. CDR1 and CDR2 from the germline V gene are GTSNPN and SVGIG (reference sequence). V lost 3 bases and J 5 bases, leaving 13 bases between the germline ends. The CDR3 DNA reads TGTGCCTGGAGAAACTCTCTGCGGAATGAAAAACTGTTTTTT. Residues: CAWRNSLRNEKLFF.

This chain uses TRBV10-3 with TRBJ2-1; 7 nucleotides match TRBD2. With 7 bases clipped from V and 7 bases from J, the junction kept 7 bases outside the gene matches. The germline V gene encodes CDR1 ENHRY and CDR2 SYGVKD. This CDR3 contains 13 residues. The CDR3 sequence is CAINKRGDNEQFF. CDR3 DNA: TGTGCCATCAACAAGCGGGGTGATAATGAGCAGTTCTTC.

The DNA of the CDR3 is TGTGCCAGCAGTTTAACCGGCGCGGGGACTGAAGCTTTCTTT. Translation gives CASSLTGAGTEAFF. J is TRBJ1-1 and V is TRBV6-6; D gene unclear. Trimming took 4 bases from V and 5 from J, leaving 14 bases between them. CDR1 MNHNY and CDR2 SVGAGI come from the germline V gene (reference sequence). This CDR3 has 14 amino acids.

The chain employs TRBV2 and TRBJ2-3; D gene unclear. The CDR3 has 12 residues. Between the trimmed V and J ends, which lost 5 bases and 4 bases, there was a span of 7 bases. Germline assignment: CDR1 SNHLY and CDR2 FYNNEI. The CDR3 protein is CASSSGPDTQYF. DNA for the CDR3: TGTGCCAGCAGTTCAGGTCCAGATACGCAGTATTTT.

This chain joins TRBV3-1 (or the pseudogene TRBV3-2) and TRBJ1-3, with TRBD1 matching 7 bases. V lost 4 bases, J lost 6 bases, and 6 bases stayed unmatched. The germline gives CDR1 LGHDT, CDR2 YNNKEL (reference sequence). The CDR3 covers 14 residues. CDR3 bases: TGTGCCAGCAGCCCACAGGGGTTGGAAAACACCATATATTTT. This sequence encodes CASSPQGLENTIYF.

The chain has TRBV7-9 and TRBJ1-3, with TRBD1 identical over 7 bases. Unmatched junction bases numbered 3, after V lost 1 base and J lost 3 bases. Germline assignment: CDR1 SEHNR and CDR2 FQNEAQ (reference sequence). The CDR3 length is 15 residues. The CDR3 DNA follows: TGTGCCAGCAGCTTAGTAACAGGGGATGGAAACACCATATATTTT. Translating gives CASSLVTGDGNTIYF.